This record covers a single TCR beta chain. This sample was included in a study of blood T cell repertoires in COVID-19. Study information: Acute and convalescent COVID-19 samples came from the United States, Italy and Spain. Sample material is recorded as cDNA or gDNA derived from T cells, B-cell-depleted T cells, or PBMCs.

Study processing details: Cell counts per sample came from amplifying reference gene primers. Sequencing used immunoSEQ multiplex PCR; TCRdb keeps in-frame clones, though not all of them. From that table come the V and J calls and clone size; the DNA was used to work out D and trimming. The sample records about 190,000 clones, roughly 73% being singletons. Sample: peripheral blood. The TCR originated in a woman older than 75 with active or convalescent COVID-19.

Written as DNA, the CDR3 is TGCGCCAGCAGCACGACGGGACAGAGCTCCTACAATGAGCAGTTCTTC. Amino acid sequence: CASSTTGQSSYNEQFF. The rearrangement uses TRBV5-1 and TRBJ2-1; 7 bases agree with TRBD1. The CDR3 length is 16 residues. CDR1 SGHRS and CDR2 YFSETQ come from the germline V gene. V trimming: 4 bases; J trimming: 0 bases; junction bases outside the gene matches: 7.